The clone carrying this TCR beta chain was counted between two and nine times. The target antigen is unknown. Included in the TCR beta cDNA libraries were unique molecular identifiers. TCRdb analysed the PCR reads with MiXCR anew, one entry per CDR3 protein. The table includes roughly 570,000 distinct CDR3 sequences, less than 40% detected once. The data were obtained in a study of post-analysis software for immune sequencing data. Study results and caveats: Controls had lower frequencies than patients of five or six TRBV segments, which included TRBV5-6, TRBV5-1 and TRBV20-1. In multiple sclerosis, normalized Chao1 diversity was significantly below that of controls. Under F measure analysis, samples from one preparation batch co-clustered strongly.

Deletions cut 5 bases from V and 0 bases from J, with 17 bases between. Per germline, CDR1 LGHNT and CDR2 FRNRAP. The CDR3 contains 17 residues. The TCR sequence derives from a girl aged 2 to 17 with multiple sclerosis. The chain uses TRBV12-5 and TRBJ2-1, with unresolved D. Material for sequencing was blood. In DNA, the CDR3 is TGTGCTAGTGGTCCTTGGACGGAAAGCAGCTCCTACAATGAGCAGTTCTTC. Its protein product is CASGPWTESSSYNEQFF.